Included here is one TCR beta chain sequence, with context. V shed 7 bases and J 3 bases; nucleotides not matched to a gene: 11. The CDR3 loop spans 15 amino acids. The germline gives CDR1 MNHEY, CDR2 SVGAGI. The sample belongs to a study of cytomegalovirus exposure and HLA in healthy donors. 60 Vbeta and 13 Jbeta primers were used in PCR. TCRdb's table, derived via immunoSEQ multiplex PCR, lists solely in-frame clones and lacks some. The sample has about 190,000 clones, about 80% seen once; the top ten hold about 1.1%. Specimen: PBMCs. The chain has TRBV6-5 and TRBJ2-7; the match to TRBD2 covers 8 bases. The receptor comes from a woman in her thirties or forties in good health and CMV-seronegative. This CDR3 is CASTASGSSNYEQYF. CDR3 DNA sequence: TGTGCCAGCACTGCCAGCGGGAGCTCGAACTACGAGCAGTACTTC.